This T cell receptor (beta chain) came from a study of CXCR3-negative and CXCR3-positive naive CD8 T cells. Germline CDR1 SQVTM, CDR2 ANQGSEA. The CDR3 has 15 amino acids. UMI-labeled TRB cDNA libraries were prepared by 5' RACE. For each CDR3 protein, TCRdb gives one entry from its re-call of the 5' RACE reads, without DNA. The sample data list 55,000 to 70,000 distinct CDR3 sequences. Sequenced sample: memory CD8+ T cells from blood. This receptor was obtained from a human donor in good health. Some clones in this sample may be carry-over from other donors' samples. This chain joins TRBV29-1 and TRBJ2-7; the TCRdb D gene call, TRBD2, has no DNA to confirm it. The CDR3 sequence: CSVETSASGSYEQYF.